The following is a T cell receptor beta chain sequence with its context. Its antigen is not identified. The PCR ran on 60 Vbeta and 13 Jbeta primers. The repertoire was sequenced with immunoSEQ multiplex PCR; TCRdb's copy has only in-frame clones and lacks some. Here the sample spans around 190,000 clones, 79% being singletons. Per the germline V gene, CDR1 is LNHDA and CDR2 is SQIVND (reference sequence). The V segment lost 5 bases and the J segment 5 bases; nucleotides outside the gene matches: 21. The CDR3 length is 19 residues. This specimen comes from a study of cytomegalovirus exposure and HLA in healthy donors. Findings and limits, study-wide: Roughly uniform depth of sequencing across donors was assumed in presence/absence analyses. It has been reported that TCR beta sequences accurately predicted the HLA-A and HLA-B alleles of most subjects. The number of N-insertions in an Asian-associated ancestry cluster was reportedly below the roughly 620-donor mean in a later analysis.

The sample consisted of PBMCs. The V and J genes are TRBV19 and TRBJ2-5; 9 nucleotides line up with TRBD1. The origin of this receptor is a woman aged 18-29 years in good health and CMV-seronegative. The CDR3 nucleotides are TGTGCCAGTAGTCATACCGGGACAGGGTCGCGGGGTACCAAGGAGACCCAGTACTTC. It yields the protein CASSHTGTGSRGTKETQYF.